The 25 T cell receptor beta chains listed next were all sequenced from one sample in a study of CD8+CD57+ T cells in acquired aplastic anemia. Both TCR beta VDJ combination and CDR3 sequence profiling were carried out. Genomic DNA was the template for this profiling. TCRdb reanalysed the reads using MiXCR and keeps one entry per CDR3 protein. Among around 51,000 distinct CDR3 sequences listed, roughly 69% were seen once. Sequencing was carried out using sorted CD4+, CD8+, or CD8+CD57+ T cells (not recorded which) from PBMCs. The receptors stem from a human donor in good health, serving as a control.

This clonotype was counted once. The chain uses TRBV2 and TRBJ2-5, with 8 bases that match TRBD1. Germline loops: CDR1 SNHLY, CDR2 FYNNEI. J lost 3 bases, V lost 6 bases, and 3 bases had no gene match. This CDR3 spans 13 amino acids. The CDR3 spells CASSRTGKETQYF. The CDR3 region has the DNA TGTGCCAGCAGCAGGACAGGGAAAGAGACCCAGTACTTC. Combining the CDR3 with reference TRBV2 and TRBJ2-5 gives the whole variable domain EPEVTQTPSHQVTQMGQEVILRCVPISNHLYFYWYRQILGQKVEFLVSFYNNEISEKSEIFDDQFSVERPDGSNFTLKIRSTKLEDSAMYFCASSRTGKETQYFGPGTRLLVL.

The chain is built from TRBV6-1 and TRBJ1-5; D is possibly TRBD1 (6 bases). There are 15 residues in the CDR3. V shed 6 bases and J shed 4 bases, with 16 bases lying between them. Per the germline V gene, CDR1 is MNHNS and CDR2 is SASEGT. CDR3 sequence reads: CASSQASTGNQPQHF. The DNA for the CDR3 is TGTGCCAGCAGCCAAGCCTCCACAGGGAATCAGCCCCAGCATTTT.

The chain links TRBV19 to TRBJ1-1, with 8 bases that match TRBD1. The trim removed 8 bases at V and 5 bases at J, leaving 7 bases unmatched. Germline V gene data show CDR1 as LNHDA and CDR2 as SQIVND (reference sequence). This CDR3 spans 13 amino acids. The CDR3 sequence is CASSKDRDTEAFF. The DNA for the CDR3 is TGTGCCAGTTCGAAGGACAGGGATACTGAAGCTTTCTTT.

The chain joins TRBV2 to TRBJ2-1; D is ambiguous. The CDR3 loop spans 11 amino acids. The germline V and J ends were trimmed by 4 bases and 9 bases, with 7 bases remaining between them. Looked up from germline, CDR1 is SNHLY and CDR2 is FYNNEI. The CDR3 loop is CASSGGCEQFF. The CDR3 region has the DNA TGTGCCAGCAGTGGTGGCTGTGAGCAGTTCTTC.

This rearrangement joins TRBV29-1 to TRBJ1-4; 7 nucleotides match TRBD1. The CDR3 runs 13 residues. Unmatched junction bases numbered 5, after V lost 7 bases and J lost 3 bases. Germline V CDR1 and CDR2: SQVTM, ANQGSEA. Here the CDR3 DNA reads TGCAGCGCCTCAGGGGGACCTAATGAAAAACTGTTTTTT. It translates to CSASGGPNEKLFF.

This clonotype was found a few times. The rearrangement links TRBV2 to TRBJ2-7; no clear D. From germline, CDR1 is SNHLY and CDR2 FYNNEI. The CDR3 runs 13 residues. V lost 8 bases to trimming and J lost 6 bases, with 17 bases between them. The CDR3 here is CASGSSFSVEQYF. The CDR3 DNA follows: TGTGCCAGCGGTAGCAGTTTTTCGGTCGAGCAGTACTTC.

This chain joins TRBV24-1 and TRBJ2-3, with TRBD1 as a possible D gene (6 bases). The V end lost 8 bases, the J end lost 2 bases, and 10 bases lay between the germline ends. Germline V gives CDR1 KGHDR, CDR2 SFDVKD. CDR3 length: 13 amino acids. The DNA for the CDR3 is TGTGCCACCAACACAGGGATCACAGATACGCAGTATTTT. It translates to CATNTGITDTQYF.

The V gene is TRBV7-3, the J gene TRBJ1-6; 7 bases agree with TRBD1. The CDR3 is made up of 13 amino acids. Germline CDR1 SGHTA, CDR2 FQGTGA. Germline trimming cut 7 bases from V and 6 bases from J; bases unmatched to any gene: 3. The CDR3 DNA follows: TGTGCCAGCAAAAACAGGGGTAATTCACCCCTCCACTTT. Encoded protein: CASKNRGNSPLHF.

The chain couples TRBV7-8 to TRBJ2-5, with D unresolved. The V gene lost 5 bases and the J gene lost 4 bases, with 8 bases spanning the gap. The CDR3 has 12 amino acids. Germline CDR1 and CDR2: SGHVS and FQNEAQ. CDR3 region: CASSHSRETQYF. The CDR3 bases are TGTGCCAGCAGCCACTCTCGAGAGACCCAGTACTTC. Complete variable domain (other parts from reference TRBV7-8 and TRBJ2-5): GAGVSQSPRYKVAKRGQDVALRCDPISGHVSLFWYQQALGQGPEFLTYFQNEAQLDKSGLPSDRFFAERPEGSVSTLKIQRTQQEDSAVYLCASSHSRETQYFGPGTRLLVL.

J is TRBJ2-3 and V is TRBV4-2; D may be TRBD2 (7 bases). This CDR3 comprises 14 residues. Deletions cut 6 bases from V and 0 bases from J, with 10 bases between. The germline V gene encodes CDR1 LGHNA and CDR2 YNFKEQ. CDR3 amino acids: CASRGGGSTDTQYF. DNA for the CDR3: TGTGCCAGCAGGGGAGGGGGTAGCACAGATACGCAGTATTTT.

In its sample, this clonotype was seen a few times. Here the CDR3 DNA reads TGTGCCATCAGTGAGTCGAGGGGGGTGAACACTGAAGCTTTCTTT. Residues: CAISESRGVNTEAFF. This chain connects TRBV10-3 to TRBJ1-1; the D gene is possibly TRBD1 (6 bases). This CDR3 is built from 15 residues. Trimming pared 0 bases from V and 0 bases from J, leaving 8 bases between. The V gene's germline CDR1 is ENHRY and CDR2 SYGVKD.

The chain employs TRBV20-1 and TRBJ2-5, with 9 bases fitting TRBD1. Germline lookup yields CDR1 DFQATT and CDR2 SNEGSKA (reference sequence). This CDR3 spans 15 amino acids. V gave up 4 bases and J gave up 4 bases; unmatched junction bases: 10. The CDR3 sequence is CSATRSPTGGETQYF. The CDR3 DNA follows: TGCAGTGCTACGAGGAGTCCGACAGGGGGAGAGACCCAGTACTTC.

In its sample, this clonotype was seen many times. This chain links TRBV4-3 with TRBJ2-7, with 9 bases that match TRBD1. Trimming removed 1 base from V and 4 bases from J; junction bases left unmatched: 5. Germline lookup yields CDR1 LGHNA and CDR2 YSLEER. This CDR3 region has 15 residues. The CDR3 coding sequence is TGCGCCAGCAGCCAAGGGGGGACAGGGCTGTACGAGCAGTACTTC. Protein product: CASSQGGTGLYEQYF.

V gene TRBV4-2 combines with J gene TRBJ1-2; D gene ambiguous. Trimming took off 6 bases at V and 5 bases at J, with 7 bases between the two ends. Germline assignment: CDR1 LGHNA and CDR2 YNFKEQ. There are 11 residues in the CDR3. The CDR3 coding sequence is TGTGCCAGCAGGGGATTGTATGGCTACACCTTC. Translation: CASRGLYGYTF.

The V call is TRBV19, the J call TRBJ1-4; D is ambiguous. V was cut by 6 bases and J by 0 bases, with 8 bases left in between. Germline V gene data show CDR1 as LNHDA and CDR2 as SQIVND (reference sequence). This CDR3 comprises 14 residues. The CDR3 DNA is TGTGCCAGTAGGGAGGCGTCAACTAATGAAAAACTGTTTTTT. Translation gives CASREASTNEKLFF.

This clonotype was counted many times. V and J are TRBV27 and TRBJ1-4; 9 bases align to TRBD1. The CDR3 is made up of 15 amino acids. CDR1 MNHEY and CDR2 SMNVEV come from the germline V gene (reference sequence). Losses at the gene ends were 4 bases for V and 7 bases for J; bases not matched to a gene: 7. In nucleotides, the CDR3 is TGTGCCAGCAGTTACCTACAGGGGGCTTTTGAAAAACTGTTTTTT. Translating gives CASSYLQGAFEKLFF.

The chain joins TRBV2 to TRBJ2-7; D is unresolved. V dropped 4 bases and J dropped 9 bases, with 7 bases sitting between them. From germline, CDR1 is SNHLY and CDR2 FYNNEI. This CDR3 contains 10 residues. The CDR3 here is CASSGTGQYV. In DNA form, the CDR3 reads TGTGCCAGCAGTGGGACCGGGCAGTACGTC.

The CDR3 spells CASSSLSPNTEAFF. In DNA, the CDR3 is TGTGCCAGCAGCTCCCTATCTCCGAACACTGAAGCTTTCTTT. J is TRBJ1-1 and V is TRBV7-9; D remains ambiguous. Trimming removed 4 bases from V and 1 base from J, with 10 bases in between. Germline lookup yields CDR1 SEHNR and CDR2 FQNEAQ (reference sequence). CDR3 length: 14 residues.

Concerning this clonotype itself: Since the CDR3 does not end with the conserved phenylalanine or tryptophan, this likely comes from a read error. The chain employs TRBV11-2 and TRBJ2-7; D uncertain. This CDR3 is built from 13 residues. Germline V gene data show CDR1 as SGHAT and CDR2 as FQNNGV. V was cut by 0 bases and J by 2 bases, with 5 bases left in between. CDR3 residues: CASSLDPPYEQYL. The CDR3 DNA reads TGTGCCAGCAGCTTAGACCCCCCCTACGAGCAGTACCTC.

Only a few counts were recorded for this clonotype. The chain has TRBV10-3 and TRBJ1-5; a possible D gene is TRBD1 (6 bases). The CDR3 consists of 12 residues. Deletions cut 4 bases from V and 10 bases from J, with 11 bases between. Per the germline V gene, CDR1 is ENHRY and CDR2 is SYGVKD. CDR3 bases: TGTGCCATCAGTGGAGGGGGAACACCCCAGCATTTT. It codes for CAISGGGTPQHF.

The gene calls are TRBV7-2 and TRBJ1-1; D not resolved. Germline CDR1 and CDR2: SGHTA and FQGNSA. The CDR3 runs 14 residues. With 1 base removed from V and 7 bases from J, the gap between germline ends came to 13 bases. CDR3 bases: TGTGCCAGCAGCTTAGAGAGTCGGACCGTTGAAGCTTTCTTT. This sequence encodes CASSLESRTVEAFF.

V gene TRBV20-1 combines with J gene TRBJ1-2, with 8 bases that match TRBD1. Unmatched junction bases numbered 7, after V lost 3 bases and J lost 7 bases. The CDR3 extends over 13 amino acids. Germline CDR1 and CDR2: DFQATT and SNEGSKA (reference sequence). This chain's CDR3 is CSASPDREGGYTF. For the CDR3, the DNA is TGCAGTGCTAGCCCGGACAGGGAGGGTGGCTACACCTTC.

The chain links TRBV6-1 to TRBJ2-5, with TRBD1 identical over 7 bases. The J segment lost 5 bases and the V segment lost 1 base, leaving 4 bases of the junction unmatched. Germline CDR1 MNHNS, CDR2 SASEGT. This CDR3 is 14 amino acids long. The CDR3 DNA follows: TGTGCCAGCAGTGAAGAGGACAGGACGGAGACCCAGTACTTC. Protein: CASSEEDRTETQYF.

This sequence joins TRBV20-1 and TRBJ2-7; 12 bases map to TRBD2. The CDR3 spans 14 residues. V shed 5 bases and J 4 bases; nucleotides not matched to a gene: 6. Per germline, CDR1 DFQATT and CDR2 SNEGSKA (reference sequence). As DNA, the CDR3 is TGCAGTGCTTCTAGCGGGGGGGAACCTTACGAGCAGTACTTC. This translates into CSASSGGEPYEQYF.

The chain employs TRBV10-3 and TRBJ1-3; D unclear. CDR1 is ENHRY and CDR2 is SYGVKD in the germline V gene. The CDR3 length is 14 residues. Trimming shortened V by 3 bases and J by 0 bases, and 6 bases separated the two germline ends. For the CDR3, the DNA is TGTGCCATCAGTGATCGGAACTCTGGAAACACCATATATTTT. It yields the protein CAISDRNSGNTIYF.